This T cell receptor (beta chain) was profiled in a study of T cells in Graves' hyperthyroidism and ophthalmopathy. About the research overall: The initial diagnosis was the point when peripheral blood was collected, ahead of any treatment. Whole-study findings and limits: Most thyroid clonotypes expanded above 0.001 were also detected in blood. In the analysis, a 13 V-J model separated ophthalmopathy from stable hyperthyroidism.

Ophthalmopathy cases met thresholds of Clinical Activity Score at least 3, NOSPECS grade at least 4 and duration under 3 months. The count of this clonotype is one. Its antigen is unknown. Amplification targeted TCR beta CDR3 regions from RNA transcripts. TCR CDR3 underwent first-round RT-PCR with the HTBI primer set. TCRdb reprocessed the multiplex PCR reads with MiXCR, giving one entry per CDR3 protein. The profile shows roughly 500,000 distinct CDR3 sequences, around 22% of them singletons. CDR1 and CDR2 (germline): LNHDA, SQIVND (reference sequence). The CDR3 contains 12 residues. V dropped 10 bases and J dropped 2; count of bases not matched to a gene: 2.

The TCR sequence derives from a woman in her 30s with Graves' ophthalmopathy. The rearrangement links TRBV19 to TRBJ2-7, with 10 positions matching TRBD1. The material sequenced was blood. Here the CDR3 reads CATGTGAYEQYF. The CDR3 region has the DNA TGTGCCACAGGGACAGGGGCCTACGAGCAGTACTTC.